The next 10 T cell receptor beta chains were all read from a single sample in a study of blood T cell repertoires in COVID-19. Sequencing used immunoSEQ multiplex PCR; TCRdb keeps in-frame clones, though not all of them. There are some 21,000 clones in the sample; around 80% occur only once, and around 13% lies in the top ten. The sample comprised peripheral blood. Every receptor here comes from a man in his fifties or sixties with active COVID-19.

The genes are TRBV24-1 and TRBJ2-3; 8 bases map to TRBD1. Germline assignment: CDR1 KGHDR and CDR2 SFDVKD. The V segment lost 4 bases and the J segment 4 bases; nucleotides outside the gene matches: 6. This CDR3 is 15 amino acids long. CDR3 loop: CATSDPTGGADTQYF. CDR3 nucleotides: TGTGCCACCAGTGACCCCACAGGGGGAGCAGATACGCAGTATTTT.

This chain connects TRBV6-5 to TRBJ2-3, with TRBD2 matching 9 bases. Germline-derived CDR1 and CDR2 are MNHEY and SVGAGI. There are 15 residues in the CDR3. With 7 bases clipped from V and 5 bases from J, the junction kept 10 bases outside the gene matches. CDR3 loop: CASMGGRAGGDTQYF. The CDR3 nucleotides are TGTGCCAGCATGGGCGGGAGGGCCGGGGGAGATACGCAGTATTTT.

V and J are TRBV5-5 and TRBJ2-7; 9 bases align to TRBD2. This CDR3 is built from 16 residues. Germline assignment: CDR1 SGHKS and CDR2 YYEKEE (reference sequence). J was trimmed by 3 bases and V by 1 base; bases with no gene match: 8. The CDR3 spells CASSLLIAGVGYEQYF. In nucleotides, the CDR3 is TGTGCCAGCAGCTTGCTGATAGCGGGAGTGGGCTACGAGCAGTACTTC.

This clone showed up just once. The chain combines TRBV13 with TRBJ2-5, with TRBD2 identical over 8 bases. Trimming removed 4 bases from V and 5 bases from J; junction bases left unmatched: 6. There are 14 residues in the CDR3. The germline V gene encodes CDR1 PRHDT and CDR2 FYEKMQ (reference sequence). CDR3 nucleotides: TGTGCCAGCAGCTCCCGGACTAGCCTGGAGACCCAGTACTTC. Its protein product is CASSSRTSLETQYF.

The chain uses TRBV5-1 and TRBJ2-1, with TRBD2 matching over 9 bases. CDR3 length: 17 residues. Germline loops: CDR1 SGHRS, CDR2 YFSETQ. V trimming: 2 bases; J trimming: 8 bases; junction bases outside the gene matches: 14. CDR3 residues: CASSFSDSGSSIDEQFF. The CDR3 nucleotides are TGCGCCAGCAGCTTTTCAGATAGCGGGAGCTCGATTGATGAGCAGTTCTTC.

This sequence joins TRBV7-2 and TRBJ2-7; 10 bases map to TRBD1. Germline CDR1 SGHTA, CDR2 FQGNSA. The CDR3 is 14 residues long. J lost 4 bases, V lost 5 bases, and 5 bases had no gene match. CDR3: CASSRRTGGYEQYF. The CDR3, as DNA: TGTGCCAGCAGCAGGCGGACAGGGGGGTACGAGCAGTACTTC.

This clone has only one observation. The chain recombines TRBV5-1 with TRBJ2-7, with 10 bases fitting TRBD2. The CDR3 loop spans 16 amino acids. The V gene end was trimmed by 4 bases and the J gene end by 6 bases; junction bases not matched to a gene: 13. Germline loops: CDR1 SGHRS, CDR2 YFSETQ. The CDR3 DNA reads TGCGCCAGCAGCGGGGGGTCGCTAGCGGGAGTAGGCGAGCAGTACTTC. This translates into CASSGGSLAGVGEQYF. Using reference TRBV5-1 and TRBJ2-7 for the parts outside the CDR3, the full variable domain is KAGVTQTPRYLIKTRGQQVTLSCSPISGHRSVSWYQQTPGQGLQFLFEYFSETQRNKGNFPGRFSGRQFSNSRSEMNVSTLELGDSALYLCASSGGSLAGVGEQYFGPGTRLTVT.

The chain uses TRBV3-1 (or the pseudogene TRBV3-2) and TRBJ1-1; possibly TRBD1 for D (5 bases). The length of the CDR3 is 14 residues. CDR1 LGHDT and CDR2 YNNKEL come from the germline V gene (reference sequence). The V gene lost 3 bases and the J gene lost 1 base, with 9 bases spanning the gap. CDR3 nucleotides: TGTGCCAGCAGCCACATTACAGGGAACACTGAAGCTTTCTTT. Translation gives CASSHITGNTEAFF.

The chain has TRBV29-1 and TRBJ2-1; 10 nucleotides line up with TRBD2. Looked up from germline, CDR1 is SQVTM and CDR2 is ANQGSEA. The CDR3 extends over 14 amino acids. V shed 4 bases, J shed 8 bases, and the junction held 8 bases outside the gene matches. The CDR3 protein is CSVGGLAGEHEQFF. The CDR3 region has the DNA TGCAGCGTTGGGGGGCTAGCGGGAGAGCATGAGCAGTTCTTC.

The chain uses TRBV4-3 and TRBJ1-6, with D possibly matching TRBD1 (6 bases). The CDR3 covers 14 residues. The V end lost 1 base, the J end lost 10 bases, and 11 bases lay between the germline ends. Looked up from germline, CDR1 is LGHNA and CDR2 is YSLEER. The CDR3 nucleotides read TGCGCCAGCAGCCAAGCAGGGGAAGGGTCACCCCTCCACTTT. Residues: CASSQAGEGSPLHF.